This T cell receptor beta chain is drawn from a study of preoperative IRX-2 immunotherapy in early breast cancer. Noted treatment: preoperative locoregional IRX-2 cytokine immunotherapy. The protocol was immunoSEQ multiplex PCR, while the TCRdb copy is restricted to in-frame clones and leaves out a portion. The repertoire holds roughly 93,000 clones, with roughly 88% as singletons. The sequencing used tumor tissue, collected after IRX-2 immunotherapy. This clonotype originated in a human donor with breast cancer.

In DNA form, the CDR3 reads TGTGCCAGCAGTCGTGGGGAAAACACCATATATTTT. Its protein product is CASSRGENTIYF. The V gene is TRBV6-8, the J gene TRBJ1-3; D unresolved. The V gene's germline CDR1 is MNHGY and CDR2 SAAAGT. The CDR3 loop spans 12 amino acids. The germline V and J ends were trimmed by 5 bases and 6 bases, with 8 bases remaining between them.